This passage covers 27 T cell receptor beta chains from one sample sequenced in a study of CD8 T cells in Susac syndrome. Reverse transcription of roughly 0.45 to 1 ug RNA was performed with random hexamers. TCRdb redid the calling of the immunoSEQ multiplex PCR reads with MiXCR, one entry per CDR3 protein. The sample lists 330,000 or so distinct CDR3 sequences, approximately 89% seen once, with approximately 0.18% in the top ten. Sequencing was performed on CD8+ T cells from PBMCs. Source of these receptors: a human donor with multiple sclerosis.

V is TRBV12-3 or TRBV12-4 and J is TRBJ2-6; D perhaps matches TRBD1 (6 bases). V was trimmed by 6 bases and J by 4 bases, leaving 28 bases between them. The CDR3 consists of 20 residues. The CDR3 nucleotides read TGTGCCAGCAGCCCCGCCGTAAGGGCACAGGGTCTGGGAGGGGCCAACGTCCTGACTTTC. Translated: CASSPAVRAQGLGGANVLTF.

The chain is built from TRBV6-5 and TRBJ1-5; no firm D call. Trimming removed 2 bases from V and 1 base from J, with 3 bases in between. Germline lookup yields CDR1 MNHEY and CDR2 SVGAGI. The CDR3 is 13 residues long. CDR3 nucleotide sequence: TGTGCCAGCAGTTACGTGAGCAATCAGCCCCAGCATTTT. Its protein is CASSYVSNQPQHF.

The chain couples TRBV6-2 or TRBV6-3 to TRBJ2-5; 7 bases are a match to TRBD2. The ends lost 0 bases at V and 4 bases at J; junction bases unmatched: 5. The CDR3 has 15 amino acids. In germline, CDR1 is MNHEY, CDR2 SVGEGT. For the CDR3, the DNA is TGTGCCAGCAGTTACTCGAGCGGGGCCCGAGAGACCCAGTACTTC. Its protein product is CASSYSSGARETQYF.

The J gene is TRBJ2-5, the V gene TRBV7-3, with 11 bases identical to TRBD1. After removal of 5 bases from V and 4 bases from J, the junction contained 12 bases not matched to a gene. Germline CDR1 and CDR2: SGHTA and FQGTGA. The CDR3 consists of 17 residues. The CDR3 here is CASSPLPGTGGGETQYF. CDR3 DNA: TGTGCCAGCAGCCCCCTACCCGGGACAGGGGGGGGAGAGACCCAGTACTTC.

The J gene is TRBJ2-7, the V gene TRBV28, with TRBD2 as a possible D gene (6 bases). The CDR3 has 15 residues. CDR1 and CDR2 from the germline V gene are MDHEN and SYDVKM. Between the trimmed V and J ends, which lost 2 bases and 2 bases, there was a span of 13 bases. The CDR3 nucleotides are TGTGCCAGCAGTTTAACGGGGACTCCAACCTACGAGCAGTACTTC. Residues: CASSLTGTPTYEQYF. The full variable domain, with the rest looked up from reference TRBV28 and TRBJ2-7, is DVKVTQSSRYLVKRTGEKVFLECVQDMDHENMFWYRQDPGLGLRLIYFSYDVKMKEKGDIPEGYSVSREKKERFSLILESASTNQTSMYLCASSLTGTPTYEQYFGPGTRLTVT.

The chain uses TRBV14 and TRBJ2-7; TRBD1 is a possible D gene (6 bases). Trimming cost V 4 bases and J 2 bases, with 21 bases left between them. Germline V gene lookup returns CDR1 SGHDN and CDR2 FVKESK. The CDR3 has 17 amino acids. CDR3: CASSPWLTGTPTYEQYF. The DNA of the CDR3 is TGTGCCAGCAGCCCCTGGCTCACCGGGACACCGACCTACGAGCAGTACTTC.

The chain has TRBV19 and TRBJ1-1; 11 nucleotides align to TRBD1. This CDR3 has 16 amino acids. The V gene's germline CDR1 is LNHDA and CDR2 SQIVND (reference sequence). Germline trimming cut 7 bases from V and 0 bases from J; bases unmatched to any gene: 7. The CDR3 protein is CASIGQGAGVNTEAFF. In nucleotides, the CDR3 is TGTGCCAGTATTGGACAGGGGGCGGGTGTGAACACTGAAGCTTTCTTT.

The chain joins TRBV4-3 to TRBJ2-3; D uncertain. CDR1 and CDR2 from the germline V gene are LGHNA and YSLEER. V was shortened by 0 bases and J by 2 bases, with 12 bases between the two germline ends. The CDR3 contains 16 residues. In nucleotides, the CDR3 is TGCGCCAGCAGCCAAGATCATCAAGCCCTCACAGATACGCAGTATTTT. Protein product: CASSQDHQALTDTQYF.

This clonotype has only a few counts. This chain links TRBV19 with TRBJ2-1; D ambiguous. The CDR3 runs to 12 residues. Germline CDR1 and CDR2: LNHDA and SQIVND (reference sequence). V was trimmed by 3 bases and J by 7 bases, leaving 7 bases between them. CDR3 sequence (DNA): TGTGCCAGTAGTATGGGTGGTAATGAGCAGTTCTTC. Residues: CASSMGGNEQFF.

J is TRBJ2-1 and V is TRBV9; no definite D call. The CDR3 contains 15 residues. Looked up from germline, CDR1 is SGDLS and CDR2 is YYNGEE. The germline V and J ends were trimmed by 3 bases and 0 bases, with 10 bases remaining between them. This CDR3 is CASSALLSSYNEQFF. The DNA of the CDR3 is TGTGCCAGCAGCGCGCTACTTAGCTCCTACAATGAGCAGTTCTTC.

This sequence joins TRBV11-2 and TRBJ1-2, with D uncertain. Germline V gene data show CDR1 as SGHAT and CDR2 as FQNNGV. The CDR3 spans 15 residues. V was pared by 1 base and J by 3 bases, with 12 bases between. Written as DNA, the CDR3 is TGTGCCAGCAGCTTAGGCCCGCACCCAGACTATGGCTACACCTTC. Amino acid sequence: CASSLGPHPDYGYTF.

The chain employs TRBV2 and TRBJ2-7; D may match TRBD1 or TRBD2 (5 bases each). Deletions cut 6 bases from V and 0 bases from J, with 12 bases between. Germline V gene lookup returns CDR1 SNHLY and CDR2 FYNNEI. CDR3 length: 14 amino acids. The CDR3 is CASRGTGVSYEQYF. The CDR3 DNA reads as TGTGCCAGCAGGGGGACGGGCGTCTCCTACGAGCAGTACTTC.

The V gene is TRBV7-2, the J gene TRBJ2-7; D not resolved. This CDR3 has 14 amino acids. Per germline, CDR1 SGHTA and CDR2 FQGNSA. The V end lost 7 bases, the J end lost 5 bases, and 18 bases lay between the germline ends. This CDR3 reads CASTQLGGLHEQYF. The DNA for the CDR3 is TGTGCCAGCACCCAGCTGGGTGGTCTCCACGAGCAGTACTTC.

V usage is TRBV9 and J usage is TRBJ2-7, with D uncertain. The CDR3 is 14 amino acids. V shed 0 bases and J shed 5 bases, with 12 bases lying between them. The germline V gene has CDR1 SGDLS and CDR2 YYNGEE. The CDR3 DNA sequence: TGTGCCAGCAGCGTAGATCAGCGTGTCCACGAGCAGTACTTC. Translating it yields CASSVDQRVHEQYF.

V usage is TRBV29-1 and J usage is TRBJ2-1; D perhaps matches TRBD1 (6 bases). The CDR3 loop spans 16 amino acids. The germline CDR1 and CDR2 sequences are SQVTM and ANQGSEA. Between the trimmed V and J ends, which lost 0 bases and 0 bases, there was a span of 12 bases. CDR3 DNA: TGCAGCGTTGAAGACCCCAGGGGTAGCTCCTACAATGAGCAGTTCTTC. This gives the protein CSVEDPRGSSYNEQFF.

V is TRBV12-3 or TRBV12-4 and J is TRBJ1-1, with TRBD1 matching 9 bases. The V gene end was trimmed by 1 base and the J gene end by 1 base; junction bases not matched to a gene: 13. The CDR3 runs to 19 residues. The CDR3 is CASSLEIWDRVDWNTEAFF. DNA for the CDR3: TGTGCCAGCAGTTTAGAGATTTGGGACAGGGTGGATTGGAACACTGAAGCTTTCTTT.

The chain uses TRBV18 and TRBJ2-3, with D possibly called TRBD1 or TRBD2 (5 bases each). The V end was cut by 3 bases, the J end by 6 bases, with 16 bases between. Germline CDR1 KGHSH, CDR2 LQKENI. This CDR3 is built from 15 residues. DNA of the CDR3: TGTGCCAGCTCACCTCAACCTCTAGGGACCGATACGCAGTATTTT. Translation gives CASSPQPLGTDTQYF.

The rearrangement joins TRBV20-1 to TRBJ2-7, with 7 bases aligning to TRBD1. The CDR3 totals 11 residues. V lost 3 bases to trimming and J lost 7 bases; unmatched junction nucleotides: 3. The germline V gene encodes CDR1 DFQATT and CDR2 SNEGSKA (reference sequence). The CDR3: CSARTGTEQYF. The CDR3 nucleotides are TGCAGTGCTAGGACAGGGACGGAGCAGTACTTC.

V usage is TRBV5-4 and J usage is TRBJ1-1; D is possibly TRBD1 (5 bases). In germline, CDR1 is SGHNT, CDR2 YYREEE (reference sequence). The V gene lost 0 bases and the J gene lost 5 bases, with 11 bases spanning the gap. CDR3 length equals 14 residues. The CDR3 sequence: CASSLDLGDTEAFF. DNA for the CDR3: TGTGCCAGCAGCTTGGATCTGGGGGATACTGAAGCTTTCTTT.

This clonotype was counted a few times. The gene calls are TRBV11-1 and TRBJ2-7; D might be TRBD2 (5 bases). The CDR3 has 14 amino acids. Trimming cost V 3 bases and J 5 bases, with 14 bases left between them. Germline V gene sequence: CDR1 SGHAT, CDR2 FQDESV (reference sequence). The DNA of the CDR3 is TGTGCCAGCAGCTTTGGACTCACAGCCCACGAGCAGTACTTC. The encoded protein is CASSFGLTAHEQYF.

This clonotype was recorded once. The J gene is TRBJ1-6, the V gene TRBV7-3, with D perhaps matching TRBD1 (5 bases). V was trimmed by 3 bases and J by 8 bases, leaving 14 bases between them. The CDR3 covers 15 residues. The V gene's germline CDR1 is SGHTA and CDR2 FQGTGA. This CDR3 reads CASSLFGTGDSPLHF. CDR3 bases: TGTGCCAGCAGCTTGTTTGGGACGGGGGATTCACCCCTCCACTTT. Together with reference TRBV7-3 and TRBJ1-6, the CDR3 gives the full variable domain: GAGVSQTPSNKVTEKGKYVELRCDPISGHTALYWYRQSLGQGPEFLIYFQGTGAADDSGLPNDRFFAVRPEGSVSTLKIQRTERGDSAVYLCASSLFGTGDSPLHFGNGTRLTVT.

The V call is TRBV9, the J call TRBJ2-7; D remains ambiguous. Looked up from germline, CDR1 is SGDLS and CDR2 is YYNGEE. Trimming pared 4 bases from V and 6 bases from J, leaving 17 bases between. The CDR3 runs to 14 residues. In DNA form, the CDR3 reads TGTGCCAGCAGCACGGGCCCGGATCCAGTCGAGCAGTACTTC. Encoded protein: CASSTGPDPVEQYF.

This chain uses TRBV5-1 with TRBJ2-3; TRBD2 is a possible D gene (6 bases). V dropped 0 bases and J dropped 3 bases, with 14 bases sitting between them. Germline-derived CDR1 and CDR2 are SGHRS and YFSETQ. This CDR3 spans 16 amino acids. Here the CDR3 reads CASSLGLVWETDTQYF. CDR3 nucleotide sequence: TGCGCCAGCAGCTTGGGACTAGTGTGGGAGACAGATACGCAGTATTTT. Full variable domain (outside the CDR3, taken from reference TRBV5-1 and TRBJ2-3): KAGVTQTPRYLIKTRGQQVTLSCSPISGHRSVSWYQQTPGQGLQFLFEYFSETQRNKGNFPGRFSGRQFSNSRSEMNVSTLELGDSALYLCASSLGLVWETDTQYFGPGTRLTVL.

This rearrangement joins TRBV11-2 to TRBJ2-7; the match to TRBD1 covers 8 bases. The CDR3 contains 14 residues. Germline V gene lookup returns CDR1 SGHAT and CDR2 FQNNGV. Germline trimming cut 5 bases from V and 5 bases from J; bases unmatched to any gene: 8. For the CDR3, the DNA is TGTGCCAGCAGCCCAAAGGACAGGGTTAACGAGCAGTACTTC. As protein: CASSPKDRVNEQYF.

This clonotype has just one count. The chain joins TRBV5-1 to TRBJ2-5; D not resolved. Trimming stripped 0 bases from V and 5 bases from J, with 11 bases between. Germline assignment: CDR1 SGHRS and CDR2 YFSETQ. The CDR3 runs 14 residues. The CDR3 region has the DNA TGCGCCAGCAGCTTGGCTTGGGGAAGGGAGACCCAGTACTTC. This gives the protein CASSLAWGRETQYF.

The J gene is TRBJ2-7, the V gene TRBV20-1, with D perhaps matching TRBD1 (6 bases). CDR1 is DFQATT and CDR2 is SNEGSKA in the germline V gene (reference sequence). The germline V and J ends were trimmed by 3 bases and 4 bases, with 13 bases remaining between them. The CDR3 is 13 amino acids. The CDR3 sequence is CSAREQGPYEQYF. CDR3 coding DNA: TGCAGTGCTAGGGAACAGGGTCCGTACGAGCAGTACTTC.

The rearrangement uses TRBV30 and TRBJ1-2; possible D gene TRBD1, 6 bases. The germline gives CDR1 GTSNPN, CDR2 SVGIG (reference sequence). CDR3 length equals 13 residues. Trimming pared 0 bases from V and 4 bases from J, leaving 9 bases between. The DNA for the CDR3 is TGTGCCTGGAGTGTACAGGGTAGCTATGGCTACACCTTC. This translates into CAWSVQGSYGYTF.